Sequencing of this TCR beta chain was carried out in a study of spatial heterogeneity in lung cancer. Germline V lookup: CDR1 SGHTA, CDR2 FQGNSA. The CDR3 has 12 amino acids. Trimming removed 4 bases from V and 0 bases from J, with 4 bases in between. Time point denoted: sample taken at primary tumor resection. TCRdb reprocessed the 5' RACE reads with MiXCR, giving one entry per CDR3 protein. The data hold around 66,000 distinct CDR3 sequences, with approximately 6% observed a single time. This clonotype was counted a few times. The receptor's source is a female donor with early-stage non-small cell lung cancer. The V and J genes are TRBV7-2 and TRBJ2-7; D uncertain. Sample: PBMCs, taken at surgery. DNA for the CDR3: TGTGCCAGCAGCTCCTACTCCTACGAGCAGTACTTC. The encoded protein is CASSSYSYEQYF.